Below, one T cell receptor (beta chain) is given with its context. Its antigen is not yet known. There are no base qualities to consult, and no much larger clone falls within one base. The receptor library was made with the immunoSEQ multiplex PCR assay. TCRdb limited this immuneACCESS table to in-frame rearrangements with V and J called. A share of clones is missing; checked studies link under half to unresolved V genes, and the rest is unexplained. Here the sample has 600,000 or so clones; about 90% occur a single time. In total, the top ten clones hold roughly 0.0094% of the sample. These data originate in a study of shared T cell receptors in the human thymus (dated by TCRdb to the early 2020s). About the study as a whole: The study examined how the human thymus generates shared, self-reactive T-cell receptor alpha chains.

V is cut by 1 base and J by 6 bases, and the space between the germline ends is 6 bases. From the germline V gene, CDR1 is SGHDN and CDR2 is FVKESK. Including the terminal cysteine and phenylalanine, the CDR3 comprises 12 residues. CDR3 DNA is the only sequence kept; it has 36 bases, read in frame from the first base. The data were also submitted as part of a second study, on human thymus T cells. That second report states: Donors were immunologically healthy infants undergoing open corrective cardiac surgery for congenital heart defects in Finland. The thymus tissue came from surgical resects taken out during corrective cardiac surgery. Biased V and J gene segment usage appeared to be present in both thymic and peripheral blood repertoires. Highly overlapping thymic TCR repertoires among unrelated individuals were reported in the related research. The study described the TCR alpha and beta repertoires in about eight infant thymus samples and a handful of matching peripheral blood samples. The infant donors were roughly 7 to 244 days old, and the cohort included over 5 males and two females. Thymocytes were freed from the tissue by mechanical means and kept at -70 degrees C as pellets of roughly 8.5-31 million cells. A QIAsymphony instrument was used to extract genomic DNA from frozen cell pellets. The immunoSEQ multiplex PCR assay was used to amplify the TCRB and TCRAD loci from a standardized amount of quality-controlled genomic DNA. Amplicons spanned the V(D)J region at a length sufficient to cover the CDR3 and identify V and J genes. Amplicon sequencing was performed on an Illumina platform through the commercial immunoSEQ service. Corrections for primer bias and sequencing errors followed previously described methods, while TCRAD and TCRB definitions were based on the IMGT database. Repertoires were analysed with immunoSEQ Analyzer 3.0 and VDJTools, covering basic statistics, V/J segment usage, diversity estimates, rarefaction and pairwise overlap. Diversity was estimated using the Chao1, ChaoE, Efron-Thisted, Shannon and inverse Simpson indices, and was also estimated on datasets down-sampled to the size of the smallest sample. Repertoire overlap was determined by strict matching of CDR3 nucleotide sequence, V gene and J gene, and Jaccard-based multidimensional scaling clustering was applied. Thymus samples yielded on average around 810,000 unique TCRB clonotypes, compared with 70,000 to 85,000 from blood samples.

The rearrangement joined TRBV14 to TRBJ1-2, with TRBD1 perhaps the D gene, on 5 matching bases. The clonotype originates from a boy in the first two years of life with a congenital heart defect. Donor details come from another sample of the same person, matched by shared clones. The sequenced sample was thymocytes. The CDR3 region reads CASSQGQNGYTF. The nucleotides are TGTGCCAGCAGCCAAGGACAGAATGGCTACACCTTC.